These 9 T cell receptor beta chains were all obtained from the same sample, sequenced in a study of shared clonotypes between healthy human individuals. Libraries were prepared by immunoSEQ multiplex PCR; TCRdb keeps only in-frame clonotypes and omits some of them. The sample holds approximately 2,300,000 clones, about 90% seen once. Sequenced material: naive CD4+ T cells from PBMCs. As to subset: CD45RA+ positively selected. Source of these receptors: a young man in good health. Some clones in this sample may be carry-over from other donors' samples.

The chain recombines TRBV4-3 with TRBJ2-7, with a possible D match to TRBD1 (6 bases). Germline CDR1 is LGHNA and CDR2 is YSLEER. V lost 0 bases, J lost 6 bases, and 9 bases lay in between. CDR3 length: 13 amino acids. The CDR3 protein is CASSQDPRGEQYF. The CDR3 DNA sequence: TGCGCCAGCAGCCAAGATCCCAGGGGCGAGCAGTACTTC.

The chain carries TRBV5-1 and TRBJ2-5, with no clear D. V was pared by 0 bases and J by 2 bases, with 8 bases between. The CDR3 consists of 14 residues. Germline CDR1 SGHRS, CDR2 YFSETQ. The CDR3 sequence is CASSLGLKQETQYF. DNA of the CDR3: TGCGCCAGCAGCTTGGGACTTAAACAAGAGACCCAGTACTTC.

The chain joins TRBV7-2 to TRBJ2-5; no definite D call. The germline CDR1 and CDR2 sequences are SGHTA and FQGNSA. The length of the CDR3 is 14 residues. Deletions cut 5 bases from V and 5 bases from J, with 15 bases between. This chain's CDR3 is CASSPSSLGETQYF. The CDR3 coding sequence is TGTGCCAGCAGCCCTTCGAGTCTGGGGGAGACCCAGTACTTC.

The V call is TRBV6-5, the J call TRBJ1-1, with unresolved D. The CDR3 sequence is 14 residues long. V was shortened by 6 bases and J by 5 bases, with 16 bases between the two germline ends. CDR1 and CDR2 (germline): MNHEY, SVGAGI. In DNA, the CDR3 is TGTGCCAGCAGCCAGATGCTGGTCGGGACTGAAGCTTTCTTT. It is translated as CASSQMLVGTEAFF.

The rearrangement joins TRBV28 to TRBJ1-3; no clear D gene. The length of the CDR3 is 14 residues. Germline V gene lookup returns CDR1 MDHEN and CDR2 SYDVKM. V lost 10 bases and J 5 bases, leaving 18 bases between the germline ends. CDR3 nucleotide sequence: TGTGCCATCAAAGCTCCCGGTGGTAGAAACACCATATATTTT. Its translation: CAIKAPGGRNTIYF.

This chain links TRBV9 with TRBJ2-2; 7 bases are shared with TRBD1. Germline V gives CDR1 SGDLS, CDR2 YYNGEE. The CDR3 loop spans 16 amino acids. V gave up 0 bases and J gave up 4 bases; unmatched junction bases: 6. The CDR3 loop is CASSVVGQSSTGELFF. In DNA form, the CDR3 reads TGTGCCAGCAGCGTAGTGGGACAGAGCTCCACCGGGGAGCTGTTTTTT.

J is TRBJ2-1 and V is TRBV5-5; D remains ambiguous. The CDR3 contains 16 residues. Trimming removed 0 bases from V and 4 bases from J, with 14 bases in between. Germline lookup yields CDR1 SGHKS and CDR2 YYEKEE (reference sequence). The CDR3 DNA sequence: TGTGCCAGCAGCTTGGATCCGGCCCCAGAGTACAATGAGCAGTTCTTC. Encoded protein: CASSLDPAPEYNEQFF.

In the case of this clone: Within the sample, other DNA sequences also encode this same CDR3. CDR3 DNA sequence: TGTGCCATATCGGACGGACCAAGCAATCAGCCCCAGCATTTT. Residues: CAISDGPSNQPQHF. V is TRBV10-3 and J is TRBJ1-5; D is unresolved. This CDR3 is 14 amino acids long. The V end was cut by 9 bases, the J end by 1 base, with 13 bases between. Germline V CDR1 and CDR2: ENHRY, SYGVKD.

The CDR3, as DNA: TGTGCCCCTTCCACCGCTTACAGGGGGGGGGACACTGAAGCTTTCTTT. Translating it yields CAPSTAYRGGDTEAFF. This chain joins TRBV28 and TRBJ1-1, with 8 bases that match TRBD1. V was clipped by 11 bases and J by 3 bases; unmatched bases: 17. The CDR3 is 16 residues long. Germline loops: CDR1 MDHEN, CDR2 SYDVKM.